This TCR beta chain was found in a study of cytomegalovirus exposure and HLA in healthy donors. Study-wide points: Later analysis found that TCR beta chains associated with HLA were more clonally expanded than other, equally common chains.

The PCR used 60 Vbeta and 13 Jbeta primers. The method was immunoSEQ multiplex PCR; TCRdb's version includes in-frame clones alone and lacks a portion of them. The table has 85,000 to 110,000 clones, 60% to 80% seen once; the top ten hold roughly 3.9%. It was healthy bone marrow donors who served as donors. The ends lost 4 bases at V and 9 bases at J; junction bases unmatched: 7. The length of the CDR3 is 14 residues. The germline V gene has CDR1 LNHNV and CDR2 YYDKDF (reference sequence). This clone was recorded a few times. Its target is unknown. The TCR was taken from a man in his fifties or sixties in good health and CMV-seropositive. The chain combines TRBV15 with TRBJ2-7; TRBD2 matches at 12 bases. The sample comprised PBMCs. CDR3 nucleotide sequence: TGTGCCACCAGCACGAGGACTAGCGGGACGGGGCAGTACTTC. It codes for CATSTRTSGTGQYF.